These 23 T cell receptor beta chains share one sample of origin, sequenced in a study of PD-L1 blockade in urothelial cancer. The data were produced by immunoSEQ multiplex PCR, yet TCRdb's version contains in-frame clones alone and is incomplete. The sample lists tens of thousands of clones; roughly 84% were seen once. The time point here: peripheral blood 6 weeks after treatment start. The sample consisted of PBMCs, taken around atezolizumab (anti-PD-L1) treatment. The receptors originated from an older man with urothelial cancer.

The V and J genes are TRBV10-1 and TRBJ2-7, with D perhaps TRBD2 (5 bases). Trimming left V 5 bases short and J 4 bases short, with 12 bases between. The CDR3 runs to 13 residues. Germline lookup yields CDR1 WNHNN and CDR2 SYGVQD (reference sequence). The CDR3 is CASSLSGSYEQYF. CDR3 DNA: TGCGCCAGCAGTTTGTCGGGGAGTTACGAGCAGTACTTC.

The gene calls are TRBV5-1 and TRBJ1-1, with 8 bases lining up with TRBD1. The junction had 2 bases not matched to a gene; V was cut back by 6 bases and J by 1 base. Germline lookup yields CDR1 SGHRS and CDR2 YFSETQ. This CDR3 comprises 13 residues. The CDR3, as DNA: TGCGCCAGCACTGGACAGGGGAACACTGAAGCTTTCTTT. Its translation is CASTGQGNTEAFF.

The chain links TRBV5-4 to TRBJ1-1, with D perhaps TRBD1 (5 bases). Between the trimmed V and J ends, which lost 0 bases and 4 bases, there was a span of 13 bases. CDR3 length: 15 residues. Germline values: CDR1 SGHNT, CDR2 YYREEE (reference sequence). The CDR3 loop reads CASSLGGAGGTEAFF. For the CDR3, the DNA is TGTGCCAGCAGCTTGGGAGGGGCGGGGGGCACTGAAGCTTTCTTT.

The chain carries TRBV5-4 and TRBJ2-7, with D possibly TRBD2 on 6 matching bases. The V gene lost 2 bases and the J gene lost 2 bases, with 11 bases spanning the gap. Germline loops: CDR1 SGHNT, CDR2 YYREEE (reference sequence). The CDR3 loop spans 14 amino acids. This CDR3 is CASSLRGLPYEQYF. The CDR3 nucleotides are TGTGCCAGCAGCTTAAGGGGACTGCCCTACGAGCAGTACTTC.

V usage is TRBV29-1 and J usage is TRBJ2-5, with TRBD2 matching 8 bases. Germline V CDR1 and CDR2: SQVTM, ANQGSEA. Trimming cost V 6 bases and J 2 bases; bases outside gene matches: 11. The CDR3 is made up of 15 amino acids. The CDR3: CSVGGSSGEQETQYF. CDR3 DNA: TGCAGCGTGGGGGGGAGTAGCGGGGAGCAAGAGACCCAGTACTTC.

V and J are TRBV4-1 and TRBJ2-1; 11 positions agree with TRBD2. V dropped 2 bases and J dropped 1; count of bases not matched to a gene: 1. The CDR3 runs 16 residues. Germline V gene data show CDR1 as MGHRA and CDR2 as YSYEKL. The CDR3 reads CASSQLAGGSYNEQFF. CDR3 nucleotides: TGCGCCAGCAGCCAACTAGCGGGAGGATCCTACAATGAGCAGTTCTTC.

V gene TRBV28 combines with J gene TRBJ1-1; D is undetermined. This CDR3 comprises 12 residues. Germline V lookup: CDR1 MDHEN, CDR2 SYDVKM. Trimming pared 6 bases from V and 7 bases from J, leaving 12 bases between. The CDR3 DNA reads as TGTGCCAGCAGGGGGAGGGTGAGTGAAGCTTTCTTT. Amino acids: CASRGRVSEAFF.

This clone has only a few counts. V gene TRBV4-2 combines with J gene TRBJ1-1, with D unclear. Germline assignment: CDR1 LGHNA and CDR2 YNFKEQ. CDR3 length equals 14 residues. V lost 0 bases, J lost 0 bases, and 5 bases lay in between. In nucleotides, the CDR3 is TGTGCCAGCAGCCAAGAGTCAGTGAACACTGAAGCTTTCTTT. Its protein product is CASSQESVNTEAFF.

The gene calls are TRBV7-8 and TRBJ2-5, with TRBD1 identical over 8 bases. There are 14 residues in the CDR3. CDR1 SGHVS and CDR2 FQNEAQ come from the germline V gene. With 1 base clipped from V and 5 bases from J, the junction kept 3 bases outside the gene matches. The CDR3 nucleotides are TGTGCCAGCAGCTTAGATACAGGGGGGGAGACCCAGTACTTC. Its protein product is CASSLDTGGETQYF.

This chain joins TRBV18 and TRBJ1-1; D call uncertain. Germline CDR1 KGHSH, CDR2 LQKENI. V was clipped by 2 bases and J by 3 bases, with 7 bases between them. CDR3 size: 13 residues. The DNA of the CDR3 is TGTGCCAGCTCACCAGAGGGTTACACTGAAGCTTTCTTT. Translating it yields CASSPEGYTEAFF.

The chain links TRBV11-2 to TRBJ2-7; unclear D gene. The CDR3 has 12 residues. Germline CDR1 SGHAT, CDR2 FQNNGV. V lost 1 base to trimming and J lost 6 bases, with 7 bases between them. The DNA of the CDR3 is TGTGCCAGCAGCTTAGGGCGAGGCGAGCAGTACTTC. Its translation: CASSLGRGEQYF.

This clone was recorded once. J is TRBJ1-1 and V is TRBV28; possibly TRBD1 for D (5 bases). V lost 2 bases and J lost 0, with 7 bases in between. Germline V lookup: CDR1 MDHEN, CDR2 SYDVKM. The CDR3 extends over 14 amino acids. The CDR3 sequence is CASSLDSLNTEAFF. The CDR3 region has the DNA TGTGCCAGCAGTTTAGACAGCCTGAACACTGAAGCTTTCTTT. The full variable domain, with the rest looked up from reference TRBV28 and TRBJ1-1, is DVKVTQSSRYLVKRTGEKVFLECVQDMDHENMFWYRQDPGLGLRLIYFSYDVKMKEKGDIPEGYSVSREKKERFSLILESASTNQTSMYLCASSLDSLNTEAFFGQGTRLTVV.

The V and J genes are TRBV28 and TRBJ1-2, with D maybe TRBD1 (6 bases). The V gene lost 3 bases and the J gene lost 0 bases, with 11 bases spanning the gap. CDR1 MDHEN and CDR2 SYDVKM come from the germline V gene. This CDR3 has 15 amino acids. The CDR3 sequence: CASSLRDRTNYGYTF. The CDR3 bases are TGTGCCAGCAGTTTGAGAGACAGGACTAACTATGGCTACACCTTC.

There are a few counts of this clone. Written as DNA, the CDR3 is TGTGCCAGCTCAATTGCGGGTTCGAACACTGAAGCTTTCTTT. It encodes CASSIAGSNTEAFF. This chain connects TRBV18 to TRBJ1-1, with D hard to call. Trimming left V 5 bases short and J 1 base short, with 11 bases between. This CDR3 region has 14 residues. CDR1 is KGHSH, CDR2 LQKENI, per germline.

The table lists this clone with a count of one. The chain joins TRBV7-6 to TRBJ2-7; weak D call: TRBD1 (5 bases). The CDR3 has 13 amino acids. Germline loops: CDR1 SGHVS, CDR2 FNYEAQ. V shed 3 bases and J shed 6 bases, with 12 bases lying between them. CDR3: CASSLGRVSEQYF. CDR3 nucleotide sequence: TGTGCCAGCAGCTTGGGCAGGGTAAGCGAGCAGTACTTC. The variable domain in full, with the rest retrieved from reference TRBV7-6 and TRBJ2-7, is GAGVSQSPRYKVTKRGQDVALRCDPISGHVSLYWYRQALGQGPEFLTYFNYEAQQDKSGLPNDRFSAERPEGSISTLTIQRTEQRDSAMYRCASSLGRVSEQYFGPGTRLTVT.

V usage is TRBV25-1 and J usage is TRBJ2-3, with 8 bases fitting TRBD1. The junction had 4 bases not matched to a gene; V was cut back by 4 bases and J by 1 base. In germline, CDR1 is MGHDK, CDR2 SYGVNS. This CDR3 region has 15 residues. The CDR3 DNA reads as TGTGCCAGCAGTGGGACAGGGAAGGGCACAGATACGCAGTATTTT. Translation: CASSGTGKGTDTQYF.

This sequence joins TRBV5-1 and TRBJ2-2; 7 bases map to TRBD1. Trimming removed 4 bases from V and 0 bases from J; junction bases left unmatched: 3. The germline gives CDR1 SGHRS, CDR2 YFSETQ. The CDR3 consists of 15 residues. The CDR3 DNA follows: TGCGCCAGCAGCCTTGGGACAGCGAACACCGGGGAGCTGTTTTTT. It encodes CASSLGTANTGELFF.

The CDR3 sequence is CASSQEGGLGGELFF. Written as DNA, the CDR3 is TGCGCCAGCAGCCAAGAGGGGGGGTTGGGCGGGGAGCTGTTTTTT. The rearrangement uses TRBV4-3 and TRBJ2-2, with 7 nucleotides matching TRBD2. With 0 bases clipped from V and 7 bases from J, the junction kept 5 bases outside the gene matches. This CDR3 is 15 amino acids long. From germline, CDR1 is LGHNA and CDR2 YSLEER.

This clone has just a few counts. The rearrangement joins TRBV2 to TRBJ1-2; no definite D call. The CDR3 spans 12 residues. V shed 4 bases and J shed 6 bases, with 9 bases lying between them. CDR1 SNHLY and CDR2 FYNNEI come from the germline V gene. CDR3 residues: CASSVWENGYTF. CDR3 bases: TGTGCCAGCAGTGTCTGGGAGAATGGCTACACCTTC. Together with reference TRBV2 and TRBJ1-2, the CDR3 gives the full variable domain: EPEVTQTPSHQVTQMGQEVILRCVPISNHLYFYWYRQILGQKVEFLVSFYNNEISEKSEIFDDQFSVERPDGSNFTLKIRSTKLEDSAMYFCASSVWENGYTFGSGTRLTVV.

Written as DNA, the CDR3 is TGCGCCAGCAGCCAAGAACTGGAGAGGAATGAGCAGTTCTTC. Protein: CASSQELERNEQFF. V usage is TRBV4-3 and J usage is TRBJ2-1; unclear D gene. Germline V CDR1 and CDR2: LGHNA, YSLEER. The CDR3 runs to 14 residues. The V end lost 0 bases, the J end lost 7 bases, and 10 bases lay between the germline ends.

The rearrangement joins TRBV7-9 to TRBJ2-7; 10 positions match TRBD1. The germline gives CDR1 SEHNR, CDR2 FQNEAQ (reference sequence). This CDR3 is built from 15 residues. Trimming took 1 base from V and 4 from J; bases not matched to a gene: 4. CDR3 sequence: CASSLEGTGAYEQYF. In DNA, the CDR3 is TGTGCCAGCAGCTTAGAGGGGACAGGGGCATACGAGCAGTACTTC.

This clone occurred once. V is TRBV11-3 and J is TRBJ2-7, with 9 bases identical to TRBD2. Looked up from germline, CDR1 is SGHNT and CDR2 is YENEEA. V was pared by 5 bases and J by 1 base, with 12 bases of the junction left unmatched. The CDR3 has 17 amino acids. The CDR3 sequence is CASSPLIGGRGSYEQYF. DNA of the CDR3: TGTGCCAGCAGCCCTCTTATCGGCGGGAGGGGGTCCTACGAGCAGTACTTC.

The chain couples TRBV27 to TRBJ1-2, with 8 bases lining up with TRBD1. The CDR3 totals 16 residues. Germline V gives CDR1 MNHEY, CDR2 SMNVEV (reference sequence). J gave up 6 bases and V 5 bases, and 14 bases lay outside the gene matches. The CDR3 DNA sequence: TGTGCCAGCAGTCTCACCGCTCTCACAGGGGGGAATGGCTACACCTTC. Translating it yields CASSLTALTGGNGYTF.